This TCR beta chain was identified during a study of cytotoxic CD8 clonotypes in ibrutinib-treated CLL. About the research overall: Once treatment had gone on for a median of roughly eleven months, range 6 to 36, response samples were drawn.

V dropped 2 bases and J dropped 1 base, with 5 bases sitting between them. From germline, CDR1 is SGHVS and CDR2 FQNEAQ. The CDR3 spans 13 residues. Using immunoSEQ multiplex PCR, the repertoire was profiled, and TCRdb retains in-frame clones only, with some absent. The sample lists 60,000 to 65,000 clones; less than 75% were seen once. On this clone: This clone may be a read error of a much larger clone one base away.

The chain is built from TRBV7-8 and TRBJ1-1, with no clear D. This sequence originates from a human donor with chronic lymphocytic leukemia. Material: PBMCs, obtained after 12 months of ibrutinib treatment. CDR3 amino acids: CASSLSANTEAFF. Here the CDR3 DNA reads TGTGCCAGCAGCTTATCAGCGAACACTGAAGCTTTCTTT.